This is a list of T cell receptor beta chains from one sample in a study of T cells after yellow fever vaccination. TCRdb redid the calling of the 5' RACE reads with MiXCR, one entry per CDR3 protein. The repertoire holds a few hundred thousand distinct CDR3 sequences, with around 10% as singletons. The sequences come from PBMCs, collected on the day of the first yellow fever vaccination. The source of these receptors is a man between 18 and 29 years old who received the YFV17D yellow fever vaccine. Both conserved end residues are part of each CDR3. D genes are given only for firm matches. Not every row has a clone size; where given, it reads once, few, many or a size class.

d_gene,j_gene,v_gene,abundance,CDR3nt,CDR3aa
NA,TRBJ2-3,TRBV28,few,TGTGCCAGCAGTTTTTTCCCGAGCACAGATACGCAGTATTTT,CASSFFPSTDTQYF
TRBD2,TRBJ2-7,TRBV5-4,few,TGTGCCAGCAGCTGGGGACTAGCGGGGGGAGTAAGCTCCTACGAGCAGTACTTC,CASSWGLAGGVSSYEQYF
NA,TRBJ2-2,TRBV4-1,few,TGCGCCAGCAGCCAAGATTACCCTGGGCCTTCCTCCAGGGCCGGGGAGCTGTTTTTT,CASSQDYPGPSSRAGELFF
NA,TRBJ2-7,TRBV20-1,few,TGCAGTGCTAGATATACGGGGCGCGCCTACGAGCAGTACTTC,CSARYTGRAYEQYF
TRBD1,TRBJ2-7,TRBV6-1,NA,TGTGCCAGCAGTGAACAGGATTGGCGGACAGGGTACTACGAGCAGTACTTC,CASSEQDWRTGYYEQYF
TRBD1,TRBJ2-1,TRBV24-1,few,TGTGCCACCAGTGATTCGCGGACAGGGAACGACAATGAGCAGTTCTTC,CATSDSRTGNDNEQFF
NA,TRBJ2-1,TRBV6-1,NA,TGTGCCAGCAGCTGGGTAACAGGGTATGAGCAGTTCTTC,CASSWVTGYEQFF
NA,TRBJ1-6,TRBV20-1,NA,TGCAGTGCTAGAGATTCACCCCTCCACTTT,CSARDSPLHF
TRBD1,TRBJ2-2,TRBV4-3,NA,TGCGCCAGCAGCCAGAAACCCGGGACAGTAAACACCGGGGAGCTGTTTTTT,CASSQKPGTVNTGELFF
NA,TRBJ1-1,TRBV30,few,TGTGCCTGGAGTCCCTCCGGGACGGTACTTGAAGCTTTCTTT,CAWSPSGTVLEAFF
NA,TRBJ2-1,TRBV5-8,few,TGTGCCAGCAACCGGGACCCCAATGAGCAGTTCTTC,CASNRDPNEQFF
TRBD1,TRBJ2-7,TRBV4-3,NA,TGCGCCAGCAGCCTGGCCCCATCTCGGACAGGGCTGACCTACGAGCAGTACTTC,CASSLAPSRTGLTYEQYF
NA,TRBJ1-6,TRBV19,NA,TGTGCCAGTGGAAACTGGGGAAATTCACCCCTCCACTTT,CASGNWGNSPLHF
TRBD2,TRBJ2-3,TRBV4-1,few,TGCGCCAGCAGCCATCCGGGACTAGGGCCCACAGATACGCAGTATTTT,CASSHPGLGPTDTQYF
TRBD1,TRBJ1-6,TRBV3-1,few,TGTGCCAGCAGCCGGACAGGGAGGGCATCACCCCTCCACTTT,CASSRTGRASPLHF
TRBD1,TRBJ1-6,TRBV11-2,few,TGTGCCAGCAGCCCCCGGACAGGGGTCTCACCCCTCCACTTT,CASSPRTGVSPLHF
NA,TRBJ2-3,TRBV7-3,NA,TGTGCCAGCGGGACCGCCTTCGGGGATACGCAGTATTTT,CASGTAFGDTQYF
NA,TRBJ1-2,TRBV10-3,NA,TGTGCCAGTAACGCCGACTATTATGGCTACACCTTC,CASNADYYGYTF
TRBD1,TRBJ1-6,TRBV30,NA,TGTGCCTGGAGTGGGGGACAGGTTAATTCACCCCTCCACTTT,CAWSGGQVNSPLHF
TRBD2,TRBJ2-5,TRBV7-3,medium-sized,TGTGCCAGCAGCCCGGGGGGGCCCTTGGAGACCCAGTACTTC,CASSPGGPLETQYF
NA,TRBJ1-2,TRBV5-1,few,TGCGCCAGCAGCCCCGGTAGGACAGCATTTAACTATGGCTACACCTTC,CASSPGRTAFNYGYTF
TRBD2,TRBJ2-3,TRBV18,few,TGTGCCAGCTCACCAGCACCGGCGGGGGGGGGACAAGATACGCAGTATTTT,CASSPAPAGGGQDTQYF
NA,TRBJ2-3,TRBV11-2,once,TGTGCCAGCAGCTTAGAGACTAGGGGCGTCACAGATACGCAGTATTTT,CASSLETRGVTDTQYF
NA,TRBJ2-5,TRBV7-9,NA,TGTGCCAGCAGCTTTTTCGGGGGCCAAGAGACCCAGTACTTC,CASSFFGGQETQYF
NA,TRBJ2-7,TRBV6-5,many,TGTGCCAGCAGTTACATAGGACCCGTCTCCGTATACGAGCAGTACTTC,CASSYIGPVSVYEQYF
TRBD2,TRBJ2-5,TRBV30,few,TGTGCCTGGAGTCGGACTAGCGGGGGGGCAGAGACCCAGTACTTC,CAWSRTSGGAETQYF
TRBD1,TRBJ2-3,TRBV7-2,many,TGTGCCAGCAGCGTAGACAGGGACAGGTCTGCAGATACGCAGTATTTT,CASSVDRDRSADTQYF
NA,TRBJ1-2,TRBV30,NA,TGTGCCTGGAGGAACCGGAAGAACAACTATGGCTACACCTTC,CAWRNRKNNYGYTF
TRBD2,TRBJ2-5,TRBV5-6,many,TGTGCCAGCAGCCCTAGGCTAGCGGGGGCCGGAGAGACCCAGTACTTC,CASSPRLAGAGETQYF
TRBD1,TRBJ1-5,TRBV12-3/TRBV12-4,NA,TGTGCCAGCAGTCCCGGGACAGGGCGCAATCAGCCCCAGCATTTT,CASSPGTGRNQPQHF
TRBD2,TRBJ2-2,TRBV5-1,NA,TGCGCCAGCAGCTTAGGCCCAGGACTAGAGAACACCGGGGAGCTGTTTTTT,CASSLGPGLENTGELFF
NA,TRBJ2-3,TRBV9,NA,TGTGCCAGCAGCGTAGCCGGGGGCCGTACGCAGTATTTT,CASSVAGGRTQYF
TRBD1,TRBJ1-5,TRBV7-9,NA,TGTGCCAGCAGCGGCCCGACAGGGGATAGCAATCAGCCCCAGCATTTT,CASSGPTGDSNQPQHF
NA,TRBJ2-5,TRBV4-1,few,TGCGCCAGCAGCCAAGACGGCAGTCAAGAGACCCAGTACTTC,CASSQDGSQETQYF